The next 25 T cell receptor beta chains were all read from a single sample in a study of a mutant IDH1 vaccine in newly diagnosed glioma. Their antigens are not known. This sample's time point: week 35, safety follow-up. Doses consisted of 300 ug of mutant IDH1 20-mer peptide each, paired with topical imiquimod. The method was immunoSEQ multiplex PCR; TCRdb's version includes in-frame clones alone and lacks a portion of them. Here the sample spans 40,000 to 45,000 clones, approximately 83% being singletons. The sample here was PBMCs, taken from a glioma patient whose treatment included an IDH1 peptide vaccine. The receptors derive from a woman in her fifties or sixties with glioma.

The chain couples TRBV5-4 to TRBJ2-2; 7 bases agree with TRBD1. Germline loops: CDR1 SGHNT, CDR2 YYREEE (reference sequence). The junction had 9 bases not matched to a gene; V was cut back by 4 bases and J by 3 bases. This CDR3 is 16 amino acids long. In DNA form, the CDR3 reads TGTGCCAGCAGCAGGACACAGGGGCCGTACACCGGGGAGCTGTTTTTT. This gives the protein CASSRTQGPYTGELFF.

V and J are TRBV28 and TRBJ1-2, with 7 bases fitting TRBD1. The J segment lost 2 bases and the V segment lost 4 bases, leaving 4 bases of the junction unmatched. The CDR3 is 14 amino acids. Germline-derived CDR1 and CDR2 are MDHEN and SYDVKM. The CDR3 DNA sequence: TGTGCCAGCAGTTCCGGGACAGACAACTATGGCTACACCTTC. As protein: CASSSGTDNYGYTF.

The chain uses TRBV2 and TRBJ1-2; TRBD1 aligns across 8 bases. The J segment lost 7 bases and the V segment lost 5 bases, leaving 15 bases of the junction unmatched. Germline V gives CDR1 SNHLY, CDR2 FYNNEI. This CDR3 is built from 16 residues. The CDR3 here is CASSFPRSGQGSGYTF. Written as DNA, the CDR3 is TGTGCCAGCAGTTTCCCACGCTCCGGACAGGGATCTGGCTACACCTTC.

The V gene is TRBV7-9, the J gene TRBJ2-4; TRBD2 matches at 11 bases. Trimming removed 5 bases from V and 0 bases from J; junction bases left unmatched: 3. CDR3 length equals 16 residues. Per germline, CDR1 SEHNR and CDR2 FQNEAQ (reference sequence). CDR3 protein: CASSPGLAVAKNIQYF. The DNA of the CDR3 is TGTGCCAGCAGCCCGGGACTAGCGGTAGCCAAAAACATTCAGTACTTC.

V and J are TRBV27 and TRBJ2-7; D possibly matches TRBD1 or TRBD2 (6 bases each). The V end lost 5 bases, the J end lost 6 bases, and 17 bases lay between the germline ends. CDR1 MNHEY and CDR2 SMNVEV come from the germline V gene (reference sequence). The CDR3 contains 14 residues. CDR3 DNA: TGTGCCAGCAGTCCCGGAGGGGGGATGGTCGAGCAGTACTTC. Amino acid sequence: CASSPGGGMVEQYF.

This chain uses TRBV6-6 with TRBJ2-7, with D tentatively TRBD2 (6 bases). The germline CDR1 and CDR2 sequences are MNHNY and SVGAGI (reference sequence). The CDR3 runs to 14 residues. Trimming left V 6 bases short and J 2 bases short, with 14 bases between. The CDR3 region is CASSRLGAAYEQYF. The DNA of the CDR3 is TGTGCCAGCAGCCGACTAGGGGCGGCCTACGAGCAGTACTTC.

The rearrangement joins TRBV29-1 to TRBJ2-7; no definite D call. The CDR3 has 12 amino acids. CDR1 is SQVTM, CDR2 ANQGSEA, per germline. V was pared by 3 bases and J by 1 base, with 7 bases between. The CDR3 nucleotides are TGCAGCGTTGAGGACGGATCCTACGAGCAGTACTTC. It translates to CSVEDGSYEQYF.

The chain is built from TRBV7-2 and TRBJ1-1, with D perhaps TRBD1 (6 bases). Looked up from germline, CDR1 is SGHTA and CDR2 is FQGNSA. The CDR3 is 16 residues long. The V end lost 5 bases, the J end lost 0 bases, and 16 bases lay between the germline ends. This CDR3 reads CASSRQGQLLNTEAFF. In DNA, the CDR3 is TGTGCCAGCAGCCGCCAAGGACAGCTATTGAACACTGAAGCTTTCTTT.

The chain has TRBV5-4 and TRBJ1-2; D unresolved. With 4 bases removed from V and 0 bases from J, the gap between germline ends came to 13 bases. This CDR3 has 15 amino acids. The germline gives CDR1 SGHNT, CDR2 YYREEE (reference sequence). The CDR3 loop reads CASSELPRSNYGYTF. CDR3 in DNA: TGTGCCAGCAGCGAGCTACCTCGGTCTAACTATGGCTACACCTTC.

CDR3 bases: TGTGCCAGCAGTTACTCGAATGCTCTGGGAAACACCATATATTTT. Translation gives CASSYSNALGNTIYF. This chain uses TRBV6-6 with TRBJ1-3; D is uncertain. V was shortened by 0 bases and J by 4 bases, with 10 bases between the two germline ends. The CDR3 totals 15 residues. Germline values: CDR1 MNHNY, CDR2 SVGAGI (reference sequence).

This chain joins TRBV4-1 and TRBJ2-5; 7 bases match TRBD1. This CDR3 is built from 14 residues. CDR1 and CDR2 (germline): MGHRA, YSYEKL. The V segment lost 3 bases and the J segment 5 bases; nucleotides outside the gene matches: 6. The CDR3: CASSQDRNGETQYF. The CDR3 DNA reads TGCGCCAGCAGCCAGGACAGGAATGGGGAGACCCAGTACTTC.

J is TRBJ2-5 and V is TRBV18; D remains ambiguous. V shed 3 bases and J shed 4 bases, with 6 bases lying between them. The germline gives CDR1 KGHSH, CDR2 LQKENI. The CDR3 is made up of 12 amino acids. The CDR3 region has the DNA TGTGCCAGCTCACCGGGTCCAGAGACCCAGTACTTC. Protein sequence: CASSPGPETQYF.

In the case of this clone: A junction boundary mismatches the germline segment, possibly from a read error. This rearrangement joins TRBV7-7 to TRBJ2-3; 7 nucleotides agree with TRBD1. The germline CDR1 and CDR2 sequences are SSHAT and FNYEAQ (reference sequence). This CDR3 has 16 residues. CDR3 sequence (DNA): TGTGCTAGCAGTCATGGGGCAGGGGGTTTCACAGATACGCAGTATTTT. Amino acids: CASSHGAGGFTDTQYF.

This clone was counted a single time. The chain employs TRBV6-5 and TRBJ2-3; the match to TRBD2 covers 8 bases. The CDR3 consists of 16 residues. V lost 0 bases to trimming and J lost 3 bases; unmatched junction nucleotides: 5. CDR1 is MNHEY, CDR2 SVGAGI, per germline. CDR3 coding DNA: TGTGCCAGCAGTTACTCCACCGGGGGGGCGACAGATACGCAGTATTTT. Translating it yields CASSYSTGGATDTQYF.

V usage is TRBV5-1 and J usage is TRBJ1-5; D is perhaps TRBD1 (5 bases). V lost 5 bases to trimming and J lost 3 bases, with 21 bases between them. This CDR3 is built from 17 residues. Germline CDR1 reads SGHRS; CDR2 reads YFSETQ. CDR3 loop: CASRPPGRDPTNQPQHF. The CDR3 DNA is TGCGCCAGCAGACCGCCGGGCAGGGACCCAACCAATCAGCCCCAGCATTTT.

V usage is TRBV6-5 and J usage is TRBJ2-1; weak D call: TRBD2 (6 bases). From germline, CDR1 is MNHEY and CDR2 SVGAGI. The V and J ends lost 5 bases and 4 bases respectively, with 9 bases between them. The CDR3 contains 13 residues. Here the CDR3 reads CASSRDFYNEQFF. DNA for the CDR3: TGTGCCAGCAGTAGGGACTTTTACAATGAGCAGTTCTTC.

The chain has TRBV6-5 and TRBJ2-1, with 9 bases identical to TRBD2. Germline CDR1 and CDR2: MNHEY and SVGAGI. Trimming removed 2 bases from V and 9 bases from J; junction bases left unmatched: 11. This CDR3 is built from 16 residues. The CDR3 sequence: CASSYEGGGGSSEQFF. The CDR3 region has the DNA TGTGCCAGCAGTTACGAGGGCGGGGGGGGTTCGTCTGAGCAGTTCTTC.

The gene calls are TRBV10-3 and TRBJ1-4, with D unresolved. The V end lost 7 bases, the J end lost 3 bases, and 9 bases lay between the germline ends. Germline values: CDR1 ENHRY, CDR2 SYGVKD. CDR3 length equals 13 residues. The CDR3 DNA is TGTGCCATCACCGGCGGGGCTAATGAAAAACTGTTTTTT. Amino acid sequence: CAITGGANEKLFF.

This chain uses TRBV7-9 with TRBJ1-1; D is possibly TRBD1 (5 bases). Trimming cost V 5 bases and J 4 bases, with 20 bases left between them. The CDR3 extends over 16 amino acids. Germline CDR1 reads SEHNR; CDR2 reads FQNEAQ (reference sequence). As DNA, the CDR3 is TGTGCCAGCAGCCCGTCCGGGCGCCAGGGAGGCACTGAAGCTTTCTTT. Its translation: CASSPSGRQGGTEAFF.

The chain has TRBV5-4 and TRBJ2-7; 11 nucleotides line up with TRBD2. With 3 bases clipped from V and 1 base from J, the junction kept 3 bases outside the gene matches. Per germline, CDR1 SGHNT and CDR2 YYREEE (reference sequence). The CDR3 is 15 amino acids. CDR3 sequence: CASSSTSGISYEQYF. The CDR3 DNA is TGTGCCAGCAGCTCGACTAGCGGGATTTCCTACGAGCAGTACTTC.

This chain's CDR3 is CAWSVRENTEAFF. The DNA for the CDR3 is TGTGCCTGGAGTGTTCGGGAGAACACTGAAGCTTTCTTT. V gene TRBV30 combines with J gene TRBJ1-1; no clear D gene. This CDR3 has 13 residues. The V and J ends lost 0 bases and 1 base respectively, with 6 bases between them. The germline gives CDR1 GTSNPN, CDR2 SVGIG (reference sequence).

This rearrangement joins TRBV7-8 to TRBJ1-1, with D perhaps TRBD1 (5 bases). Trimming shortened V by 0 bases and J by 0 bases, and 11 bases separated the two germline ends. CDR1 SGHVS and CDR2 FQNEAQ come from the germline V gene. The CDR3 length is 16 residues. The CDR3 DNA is TGTGCCAGCAGCTTAGCCCCAGGGATAATGAACACTGAAGCTTTCTTT. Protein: CASSLAPGIMNTEAFF. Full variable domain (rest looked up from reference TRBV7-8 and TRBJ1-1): GAGVSQSPRYKVAKRGQDVALRCDPISGHVSLFWYQQALGQGPEFLTYFQNEAQLDKSGLPSDRFFAERPEGSVSTLKIQRTQQEDSAVYLCASSLAPGIMNTEAFFGQGTRLTVV.

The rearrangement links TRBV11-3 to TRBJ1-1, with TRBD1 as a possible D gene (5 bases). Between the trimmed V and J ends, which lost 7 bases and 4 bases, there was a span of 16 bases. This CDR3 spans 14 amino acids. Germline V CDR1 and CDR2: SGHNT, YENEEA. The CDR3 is CASNKGASATEAFF. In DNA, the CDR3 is TGTGCCAGCAACAAAGGGGCCTCGGCCACTGAAGCTTTCTTT.

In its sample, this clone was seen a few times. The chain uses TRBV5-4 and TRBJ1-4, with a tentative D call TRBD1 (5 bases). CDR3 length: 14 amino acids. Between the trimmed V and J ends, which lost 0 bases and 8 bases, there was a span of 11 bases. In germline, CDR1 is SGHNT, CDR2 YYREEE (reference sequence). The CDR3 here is CASSLVGGGEKLFF. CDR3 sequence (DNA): TGTGCCAGCAGCTTGGTCGGGGGTGGGGAAAAACTGTTTTTT.

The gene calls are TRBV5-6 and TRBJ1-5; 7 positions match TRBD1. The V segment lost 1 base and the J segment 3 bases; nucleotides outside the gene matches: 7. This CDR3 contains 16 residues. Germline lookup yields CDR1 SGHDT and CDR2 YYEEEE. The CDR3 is CASSLFGQDLNQPQHF. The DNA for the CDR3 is TGTGCCAGCAGCTTGTTTGGACAGGACCTCAATCAGCCCCAGCATTTT.